These 14 T cell receptor beta chains were sequenced from one sample in a study of identical twins listed by TCRdb under 2016. The method behind the library was 5' RACE. Sequencer: Illumina HiSeq 2000. TCRdb reprocessed the public reads (quality trimming at Q25 with fastp, clone calling with MiXCR) and kept in-frame beta chains. Every CDR3 protein is listed once, alongside the most common genes and DNA of its rows. Present in this sample are hundreds of thousands of distinct CDR3 sequences, about 12% of which were seen just once. The ten largest clonotypes hold more than 6% of the sample. These data were also filed under a second study, of yellow fever vaccine responses in identical twins.

The sequencing input was CD8+ T cells sorted from blood. The source is a young woman in good health.

V and J are TRBV20-1 and TRBJ1-2; D is unresolved. CDR1 is DFQATT, CDR2 SNEGSKA, per germline (reference sequence). V lost 3 bases and J 7 bases, leaving 6 bases between the germline ends. The CDR3 loop spans 10 amino acids. The CDR3 is CSASPGGYTF. The DNA of the CDR3 is TGCAGTGCTAGCCCAGGTGGCTACACCTTC.

This clonotype was found a few times. The V gene is TRBV7-6, the J gene TRBJ2-1; D unclear. CDR1 and CDR2 (germline): SGHVS, FNYEAQ. The CDR3 contains 13 residues. With 1 base removed from V and 8 bases from J, the gap between germline ends came to 9 bases. The CDR3 coding sequence is TGTGCCAGCAGCTTAGAGTGGGGTGATGAGCAGTTCTTC. Its protein product is CASSLEWGDEQFF. The full variable domain, rest sourced from reference TRBV7-6 and TRBJ2-1, is GAGVSQSPRYKVTKRGQDVALRCDPISGHVSLYWYRQALGQGPEFLTYFNYEAQQDKSGLPNDRFSAERPEGSISTLTIQRTEQRDSAMYRCASSLEWGDEQFFGPGTRLTVL.

This clonotype appeared a few times. V gene TRBV29-1 combines with J gene TRBJ2-2, with D perhaps assigned TRBD1 or TRBD2 (5 bases each). This CDR3 is 12 amino acids long. V was trimmed by 7 bases and J by 3 bases, leaving 9 bases between them. Germline assignment: CDR1 SQVTM and CDR2 ANQGSEA. The CDR3 DNA follows: TGCAGCGCGAGGGGAGACACCGGGGAGCTGTTTTTT. This encodes CSARGDTGELFF.

This clonotype showed up many times. The chain has TRBV28 and TRBJ2-3; 8 bases line up with TRBD2. The CDR3 totals 15 residues. V shed 8 bases, J shed 4 bases, and the junction held 11 bases outside the gene matches. Germline CDR1 is MDHEN and CDR2 is SYDVKM. In DNA form, the CDR3 reads TGTGCCAGCCCAGGACGGGAGGGCCTTCCAGATACGCAGTATTTT. This translates into CASPGREGLPDTQYF.

This chain connects TRBV5-1 to TRBJ1-5, with 9 nucleotides matching TRBD1. This CDR3 is 15 amino acids long. J lost 1 base, V lost 9 bases, and 8 bases had no gene match. Germline V gives CDR1 SGHRS, CDR2 YFSETQ. CDR3 region: CATARTGESNQPQHF. CDR3 DNA sequence: TGCGCCACCGCTCGGACAGGGGAAAGCAATCAGCCCCAGCATTTT.

The CDR3 bases are TGTGCCAGCACAACTAGCGGGAGGGCAGATACGCAGTATTTT. Its translation: CASTTSGRADTQYF. This chain connects TRBV28 to TRBJ2-3; 13 nucleotides line up with TRBD2. Germline assignment: CDR1 MDHEN and CDR2 SYDVKM. V gave up 7 bases and J gave up 4 bases; unmatched junction bases: 2. CDR3 length: 14 residues. Full variable domain (remainder filled in from reference TRBV28 and TRBJ2-3): DVKVTQSSRYLVKRTGEKVFLECVQDMDHENMFWYRQDPGLGLRLIYFSYDVKMKEKGDIPEGYSVSREKKERFSLILESASTNQTSMYLCASTTSGRADTQYFGPGTRLTVL.

V usage is TRBV5-1 and J usage is TRBJ2-2, with a possible D match to TRBD1 (6 bases). This CDR3 region has 18 residues. The V end lost 2 bases, the J end lost 7 bases, and 24 bases lay between the germline ends. Per the germline V gene, CDR1 is SGHRS and CDR2 is YFSETQ. The CDR3 DNA is TGCGCCAGCAGCTTACCGGTGTATGGGACATCAAGGGGCGGGGAGCTGTTTTTT. This sequence encodes CASSLPVYGTSRGGELFF.

The chain couples TRBV12-3 or TRBV12-4 to TRBJ2-7; TRBD1 or TRBD2 may be the D gene (5 bases each). The CDR3 contains 13 residues. The germline V and J ends were trimmed by 5 bases and 3 bases, with 11 bases remaining between them. In DNA, the CDR3 is TGTGCCAGCAGTCCCGGGGCGAACTACGAGCAGTACTTC. Its protein product is CASSPGANYEQYF.

The chain employs TRBV25-1 and TRBJ2-1; D perhaps matches TRBD1 (6 bases). Trimming shortened V by 3 bases and J by 10 bases, and 16 bases separated the two germline ends. The CDR3 runs to 14 residues. Germline V CDR1 and CDR2: MGHDK, SYGVNS. The CDR3 reads CASSEAGTPQEQFF. The CDR3 DNA follows: TGTGCCAGCAGTGAGGCCGGGACACCTCAAGAGCAGTTCTTC.

This clonotype has more than one count but fewer than ten. V and J are TRBV10-3 and TRBJ1-1; no firm D call. Germline V gene lookup returns CDR1 ENHRY and CDR2 SYGVKD. This CDR3 has 12 residues. V was shortened by 11 bases and J by 0 bases, with 10 bases between the two germline ends. The CDR3 sequence is CAAEDMNTEAFF. CDR3 coding DNA: TGTGCCGCCGAAGATATGAACACTGAAGCTTTCTTT.

The V gene is TRBV7-7, the J gene TRBJ2-1; D gene uncertain. The CDR3 spans 15 residues. The germline CDR1 and CDR2 sequences are SSHAT and FNYEAQ (reference sequence). The V gene lost 5 bases and the J gene lost 6 bases, with 17 bases spanning the gap. The CDR3, as DNA: TGTGCCAGCAGCCAAGGAACATGGGAATCCAATGAGCAGTTCTTC. The encoded protein is CASSQGTWESNEQFF.

This clonotype was counted a few times. J is TRBJ2-7 and V is TRBV11-2; no definite D call. V lost 4 bases, J lost 2 bases, and 15 bases lay in between. From germline, CDR1 is SGHAT and CDR2 FQNNGV. This CDR3 contains 15 residues. The CDR3 coding sequence is TGTGCCAGCAGCTCCCCGCTATGGCCTACCTACGAGCAGTACTTC. The encoded protein is CASSSPLWPTYEQYF.

This clonotype was observed a few times. In DNA form, the CDR3 reads TGTGCCAGCAGCCCACTTCAGGGGAATGAGCAGTTCTTC. It codes for CASSPLQGNEQFF. The chain recombines TRBV7-9 with TRBJ2-1, with D possibly being TRBD1 (6 bases). The CDR3 has 13 amino acids. V was trimmed by 5 bases and J by 7 bases, leaving 12 bases between them. Germline CDR1 reads SEHNR; CDR2 reads FQNEAQ (reference sequence).

This chain connects TRBV6-1 to TRBJ2-7; no reliable D call. Germline V lookup: CDR1 MNHNS, CDR2 SASEGT. Trimming left V 3 bases short and J 6 bases short, with 15 bases between. This CDR3 has 14 amino acids. CDR3 region: CASSDDWQVSEQYV. CDR3 in DNA: TGTGCCAGCAGTGATGATTGGCAGGTCAGCGAGCAGTACGTC.